The sequence of this T cell receptor (beta chain) was determined in a study of T cell changes during pregnancy in multiple sclerosis (dated by TCRdb to about 2019). Study-wide context: In women with multiple sclerosis, the researchers looked at how the T cell repertoire shifted as pregnancy progressed.

Worth noting for this clone: Its target antigen remains unknown. The sample holds no much larger clone one base away, and base qualities are not on file.

Library preparation used the immunoSEQ multiplex PCR assay. The table was pulled from immuneACCESS by TCRdb, which kept in-frame rearrangements only. Such tables lose some clones; where checked, under half of the loss comes from unresolved V genes, and the rest has no known cause. The sample table shows approximately 90,000 clones, and roughly 92% are seen once. More than 2% of the sample is taken by the ten largest. Via the germline V gene (reference sequence), CDR1 is MNHEY and CDR2 SMNVEV. The V end loses 8 bases and the J end loses 4 bases, and a stretch of 21 bases separates them. The CDR3 contains 15 residues, cysteine and phenylalanine counted. This entry keeps only the CDR3 DNA: 45 bases, framed from base 1.

This TCR was recovered from a female donor with multiple sclerosis, enrolled in a pregnancy study. Sample: peripheral blood, taken after pregnancy. The V gene is TRBV27 and the J gene is TRBJ2-7; tentative D gene TRBD2, with 6 bases matching. The CDR3 reads as follows: CASWTPGLNPYEQYF. DNA sequence: TGTGCCAGCTGGACTCCGGGACTGAATCCGTACGAGCAGTACTTC.